The 11 T cell receptor beta chains in this list originate from one sample, sequenced in a study of blood T cell repertoires in COVID-19 (dated by TCRdb to 2019 to 2021). The receptor library was made with the immunoSEQ multiplex PCR assay. TCRdb limited this immuneACCESS table to in-frame rearrangements with V and J called. A share of clones is missing; checked studies link under half to unresolved V genes, and the rest is unexplained. The sample has 70,000 to 80,000 clones on record, about 89% of them singletons. The ten largest clones add up to around 14% of the sample. Sequenced sample: peripheral blood. The receptor source for this set is a woman aged 60-75 years with acute or convalescent COVID-19.

This rearrangement joins TRBV6-2 or TRBV6-3 to TRBJ2-5; 8 bases align to TRBD2. Losses at the gene ends were 2 bases for V and 5 bases for J; bases not matched to a gene: 10. The germline CDR1 and CDR2 sequences are MNHEY and SVGEGT. The CDR3 contains 16 residues. In nucleotides, the CDR3 is TGTGCCAGCAGTTACGTGACCGGGGGGGCCAGTGAGACCCAGTACTTC. Translation gives CASSYVTGGASETQYF.

The J gene is TRBJ2-1, the V gene TRBV19; 13 bases align to TRBD2. The CDR3 extends over 17 amino acids. V gave up 5 bases and J gave up 8 bases; unmatched junction bases: 12. CDR1 and CDR2 from the germline V gene are LNHDA and SQIVND (reference sequence). The CDR3 DNA is TGTGCCAGTAGTGCACTAGCGGGGGGGTTGATGGGAGATGAGCAGTTCTTC. The encoded protein is CASSALAGGLMGDEQFF. Supplemented by reference TRBV19 and TRBJ2-1, the full variable domain reads DGGITQSPKYLFRKEGQNVTLSCEQNLNHDAMYWYRQDPGQGLRLIYYSQIVNDFQKGDIAEGYSVSREKKESFPLTVTSAQKNPTAFYLCASSALAGGLMGDEQFFGPGTRLTVL.

The chain uses TRBV21-1 and TRBJ2-5; TRBD2 is the table's D call, not checked against the DNA. TRBV21-1 is described as a pseudogene. The CDR3 covers 17 residues. The CDR3 nucleotides are TGTGCCAGCAGCTCGGGGACTAGCGGGGGGGCCCAAGAGACCCAGTACTTC. Amino acids: CASSSGTSGGAQETQYF.

The rearrangement uses TRBV3-1 (or the pseudogene TRBV3-2) and TRBJ1-2; a weak D match, TRBD1 (5 bases). The CDR3 runs 14 residues. Between the trimmed V and J ends, which lost 1 base and 4 bases, there was a span of 10 bases. Per germline, CDR1 LGHDT and CDR2 YNNKEL (reference sequence). CDR3 bases: TGTGCCAGCAGCCAAGGGGGGGGGACCTATGGCTACACCTTC. Translated, it gives CASSQGGGTYGYTF.

The chain uses TRBV10-2 and TRBJ1-1; D is uncertain. Germline lookup yields CDR1 WSHSY and CDR2 SAAADI. CDR3 length: 12 amino acids. Trimming stripped 8 bases from V and 5 bases from J, with 12 bases between. The CDR3 region has the DNA TGCGCCAGCCGACCTATGGAGACTGAAGCTTTCTTT. This translates into CASRPMETEAFF.

The rearrangement joins TRBV10-2 to TRBJ1-5; D ambiguous. This CDR3 comprises 19 residues. Germline assignment: CDR1 WSHSY and CDR2 SAAADI. The V gene lost 7 bases and the J gene lost 1 base, with 26 bases spanning the gap. CDR3 in DNA: TGCGCCAGCAAGTCCCCTCCGCCGGGGTTGGAAGGCAGCAATCAGCCCCAGCATTTT. Residues: CASKSPPPGLEGSNQPQHF.

The chain uses TRBV15 and TRBJ2-3, with D possibly matching TRBD1 (6 bases). Deletions cut 8 bases from V and 3 bases from J, with 12 bases between. This CDR3 has 13 residues. The V gene's germline CDR1 is LNHNV and CDR2 YYDKDF (reference sequence). Written as DNA, the CDR3 is TGTGCCACCTTGGGGGCCGCAACAGATACGCAGTATTTT. It encodes CATLGAATDTQYF.

This chain links TRBV5-1 with TRBJ2-1; perhaps TRBD1 as D (6 bases). This CDR3 comprises 13 residues. Germline CDR1 and CDR2: SGHRS and YFSETQ. The V gene lost 5 bases and the J gene lost 5 bases, with 11 bases spanning the gap. For the CDR3, the DNA is TGCGCCAGCAGATGGAACAGGGACAATGAGCAGTTCTTC. Protein: CASRWNRDNEQFF.

The chain recombines TRBV6-5 with TRBJ1-5, with 8 bases fitting TRBD1. Germline CDR1 and CDR2: MNHEY and SVGAGI. The ends lost 5 bases at V and 6 bases at J; junction bases unmatched: 6. The CDR3 extends over 14 amino acids. The CDR3 DNA follows: TGTGCCAGCAGTCTGGACAGGGAGGGTCAGCCCCAGCATTTT. Translated: CASSLDREGQPQHF.

This chain joins TRBV19 and TRBJ2-7; D perhaps matches TRBD1 (6 bases). CDR3 length: 13 amino acids. The germline V gene encodes CDR1 LNHDA and CDR2 SQIVND (reference sequence). The V gene lost 6 bases and the J gene lost 7 bases, with 16 bases spanning the gap. DNA for the CDR3: TGTGCCAGTAGCAACCAGGGGAAAGGGGAGCAGTACTTC. It yields the protein CASSNQGKGEQYF.

In its sample, this clone was seen a few times. V usage is TRBV28 and J usage is TRBJ2-7; weak D call: TRBD2 (5 bases). From germline, CDR1 is MDHEN and CDR2 SYDVKM. CDR3 length equals 12 residues. V was shortened by 4 bases and J by 5 bases, with 9 bases between the two germline ends. The CDR3 DNA is TGTGCCAGCAGTTCCGGGGTACACGAGCAGTACTTC. Protein product: CASSSGVHEQYF.